What follows describes a single T cell receptor (beta chain). Its antigen remains unidentified. It was with 60 Vbeta and 13 Jbeta primers that the PCR ran. Here immunoSEQ multiplex PCR was the method, and the copy in TCRdb shows in-frame clones only, minus some. The table includes under 200,000 clones, around 78% detected once. This sample stems from a study of cytomegalovirus exposure and HLA in healthy donors. Study-wide results and caveats: Later on, a genetic analysis was performed. It linked a missense variant in DCLRE1C with V- and J-gene trimming of TCR beta.

After removal of 4 bases from V and 6 bases from J, the junction contained 5 bases not matched to a gene. The CDR3 contains 14 residues. CDR1 and CDR2 (germline): ENHRY, SYGVKD. The chain links TRBV10-3 to TRBJ2-1; 8 bases align to TRBD1. Sequenced input: PBMCs. The receptor was isolated from a man in his thirties or forties in good health and CMV-seronegative. In nucleotides, the CDR3 is TGTGCCATCAGTGCCGACAGGGGAGTCAATGAGCAGTTCTTC. This translates into CAISADRGVNEQFF.